The 24 T cell receptor beta chains below all came from one sample that was sequenced in a study of post-analysis software for immune sequencing data. Their specific antigens are unknown. Unique molecular identifiers featured in each of the TCR beta cDNA libraries. TCRdb reprocessed the PCR reads with MiXCR, giving one entry per CDR3 protein. The sample has hundreds of thousands of distinct CDR3 sequences, roughly three fifths seen once. Study findings and constraints: TRBV5-6, TRBV5-1 and TRBV20-1 belonged to a set of about five TRBV segments that were more frequent in patients than controls.

Input material: blood. These receptors were obtained from a girl aged 2 to 9 with multiple sclerosis.

The V gene is TRBV4-1, the J gene TRBJ2-7, with D possibly being TRBD1 (5 bases). The CDR3 contains 17 residues. V was cut by 1 base and J by 3 bases, with 19 bases left in between. CDR1 MGHRA and CDR2 YSYEKL come from the germline V gene. The CDR3 DNA follows: TGCGCCAGCAGCCAAGGTCCTTACAGGACGCTTTACTACGAGCAGTACTTC. Translated: CASSQGPYRTLYYEQYF.

The chain joins TRBV7-2 to TRBJ2-7, with a weak D call TRBD2 (6 bases). CDR3 length equals 15 residues. Per germline, CDR1 SGHTA and CDR2 FQGNSA. The V and J ends lost 2 bases and 0 bases respectively, with 11 bases between them. The CDR3 spells CASSLTGRPSYEQYF. The CDR3 DNA sequence: TGTGCCAGCAGCTTAACCGGGAGACCCTCCTACGAGCAGTACTTC.

This chain joins TRBV6-5 and TRBJ1-2; D gene unclear. The germline V gene has CDR1 MNHEY and CDR2 SVGAGI. This CDR3 has 16 amino acids. V lost 4 bases and J 4 bases, leaving 19 bases between the germline ends. The CDR3 loop is CASSSKVPGESYGYTF. DNA of the CDR3: TGTGCCAGCAGTTCCAAAGTTCCCGGCGAGAGCTATGGCTACACCTTC.

This clonotype was observed a handful of times. This chain links TRBV5-1 with TRBJ1-1; weak D call: TRBD1 (5 bases). This CDR3 comprises 15 residues. Germline CDR1 reads SGHRS; CDR2 reads YFSETQ. The V end lost 4 bases, the J end lost 0 bases, and 13 bases lay between the germline ends. The CDR3 here is CASSSGVGVNTEAFF. The CDR3 region has the DNA TGCGCCAGCAGCAGCGGGGTAGGGGTGAACACTGAAGCTTTCTTT.

The chain joins TRBV7-6 to TRBJ2-3; TRBD2 matches at 7 bases. Germline assignment: CDR1 SGHVS and CDR2 FNYEAQ. The V and J ends lost 4 bases and 8 bases, in that order; junction bases with no gene match: 12. This CDR3 has 15 residues. The CDR3 DNA reads as TGTGCCAGCAGCTCCCCGGCGGGAGTGGGAAGTACGCAGTATTTT. It encodes CASSSPAGVGSTQYF.

The genes are TRBV10-3 and TRBJ2-1; 12 nucleotides match TRBD2. CDR1 ENHRY and CDR2 SYGVKD come from the germline V gene. V lost 6 bases to trimming and J lost 8 bases; unmatched junction nucleotides: 2. The CDR3 extends over 13 amino acids. The CDR3 region is CAIRLAGGDEQFF. CDR3 in DNA: TGTGCCATCAGACTAGCGGGAGGAGATGAGCAGTTCTTC.

This chain links TRBV20-1 with TRBJ2-3, with TRBD2 matching over 10 bases. The CDR3 is 15 residues long. Germline-derived CDR1 and CDR2 are DFQATT and SNEGSKA (reference sequence). The V segment lost 0 bases and the J segment 5 bases; nucleotides outside the gene matches: 5. DNA for the CDR3: TGCAGTGCTAGAGAACTAGCGGGGTTCCGAGATACGCAGTATTTT. Its protein is CSARELAGFRDTQYF.

V and J are TRBV29-1 and TRBJ2-5, with 8 positions matching TRBD1. Germline CDR1 and CDR2: SQVTM and ANQGSEA. V shed 3 bases, J shed 3 bases, and the junction held 3 bases outside the gene matches. This CDR3 is built from 13 residues. The CDR3 nucleotides are TGCAGCGTTGACGACAGGGGTGAAGAGACCCAGTACTTC. Translated, it gives CSVDDRGEETQYF.

V and J are TRBV2 and TRBJ2-4; D possibly corresponds to TRBD2 (7 bases). Germline V gives CDR1 SNHLY, CDR2 FYNNEI. The CDR3 extends over 14 amino acids. Deletions cut 3 bases from V and 7 bases from J, with 13 bases between. The CDR3 DNA reads TGTGCCAGCAGTGAGGTGGGGGGGCTGAACATTCAGTACTTC. This translates into CASSEVGGLNIQYF.

This clonotype was found many times. This chain uses TRBV19 with TRBJ1-5; D is undetermined. Germline V lookup: CDR1 LNHDA, CDR2 SQIVND (reference sequence). Trimming took 3 bases from V and 6 from J, leaving 12 bases between them. The CDR3 runs 14 residues. This chain's CDR3 is CASSIPSRGQPQHF. Here the CDR3 DNA reads TGTGCCAGTAGTATTCCTTCCCGAGGTCAGCCCCAGCATTTT.

This rearrangement joins TRBV29-1 to TRBJ2-3, with TRBD1 matching over 9 bases. V lost 6 bases to trimming and J lost 4 bases; unmatched junction nucleotides: 8. Germline V gives CDR1 SQVTM, CDR2 ANQGSEA. The CDR3 has 14 residues. This chain's CDR3 is CSVDPTGGADTQYF. In nucleotides, the CDR3 is TGCAGCGTGGACCCGACAGGGGGTGCAGATACGCAGTATTTT.

V and J are TRBV5-1 and TRBJ2-1; D remains unclear. CDR1 and CDR2 (germline): SGHRS, YFSETQ. The V end was cut by 0 bases, the J end by 5 bases, with 15 bases between. The CDR3 spans 16 residues. CDR3 DNA: TGCGCCAGCAGCTTGGGATCGTGGTCGGCGCACAATGAGCAGTTCTTC. Its protein product is CASSLGSWSAHNEQFF.

V usage is TRBV28 and J usage is TRBJ2-1; D call uncertain. The CDR3 extends over 16 amino acids. V was shortened by 4 bases and J by 0 bases, with 13 bases between the two germline ends. Per germline, CDR1 MDHEN and CDR2 SYDVKM. CDR3 loop: CASSSGSGNSYNEQFF. The CDR3 nucleotides read TGTGCCAGCAGTTCCGGCTCCGGTAACTCCTACAATGAGCAGTTCTTC.

This clonotype was seen a few times. The rearrangement uses TRBV7-9 and TRBJ2-1, with 12 bases matching TRBD2. V lost 5 bases to trimming and J lost 8 bases; unmatched junction nucleotides: 10. CDR1 and CDR2 (germline): SEHNR, FQNEAQ (reference sequence). The CDR3 covers 16 residues. The chain's CDR3 is CASSGSSGRAFDEQFF. CDR3 DNA: TGTGCCAGCAGCGGATCTAGCGGGAGGGCCTTCGATGAGCAGTTCTTC.

This rearrangement joins TRBV5-1 to TRBJ2-1; 9 bases fit TRBD1. Germline V gene lookup returns CDR1 SGHRS and CDR2 YFSETQ. Unmatched junction bases numbered 6, after V lost 4 bases and J lost 1 base. CDR3 length: 16 residues. This CDR3 reads CASSPGQGWSYNEQFF. The CDR3 nucleotides are TGCGCCAGCAGCCCGGGACAGGGTTGGTCCTACAATGAGCAGTTCTTC.

Note on this clonotype: The CDR3 ends on some other residue instead of the conserved phenylalanine or tryptophan, so this is likely a read error. The chain is built from TRBV5-5 and TRBJ2-1; 7 nucleotides agree with TRBD1. From germline, CDR1 is SGHKS and CDR2 YYEKEE (reference sequence). This CDR3 region has 15 residues. V lost 0 bases to trimming and J lost 4 bases; unmatched junction nucleotides: 4. The CDR3 sequence is CASSLGDSSYNEQFL. DNA of the CDR3: TGTGCCAGCAGCTTGGGGGACAGTTCATACAATGAGCAGTTCTTA.

This chain links TRBV9 with TRBJ2-3; 10 nucleotides align to TRBD1. After removal of 2 bases from V and 4 bases from J, the junction contained 7 bases not matched to a gene. From germline, CDR1 is SGDLS and CDR2 YYNGEE. This CDR3 contains 16 residues. CDR3: CASSVTGTGEADTQYF. The CDR3 nucleotides are TGTGCCAGCAGCGTGACCGGGACAGGGGAAGCAGATACGCAGTATTTT. The full variable domain, completed using reference TRBV9 and TRBJ2-3, is DSGVTQTPKHLITATGQRVTLRCSPRSGDLSVYWYQQSLDQGLQFLIQYYNGEERAKGNILERFSAQQFPDLHSELNLSSLELGDSALYFCASSVTGTGEADTQYFGPGTRLTVL.

The chain is built from TRBV12-3 or TRBV12-4 and TRBJ2-5; 7 positions match TRBD2. V shed 3 bases and J 11 bases; nucleotides not matched to a gene: 9. There are 13 residues in the CDR3. CDR3 protein: CASSFGVAGEQYF. For the CDR3, the DNA is TGTGCCAGCAGTTTTGGGGTTGCGGGGGAGCAGTACTTC.

The count of this clonotype is one. The gene calls are TRBV5-1 and TRBJ2-4; perhaps TRBD1 as D (6 bases). V was trimmed by 4 bases and J by 2 bases, leaving 10 bases between them. Germline values: CDR1 SGHRS, CDR2 YFSETQ. The CDR3 consists of 14 residues. CDR3 sequence: CASSHTGPKNIQYF. Here the CDR3 DNA reads TGCGCCAGCAGCCATACAGGGCCCAAAAACATTCAGTACTTC.

This chain connects TRBV7-8 to TRBJ1-5; tentatively, D is TRBD1 (5 bases). Germline lookup yields CDR1 SGHVS and CDR2 FQNEAQ. The CDR3 has 14 residues. V was pared by 5 bases and J by 4 bases, with 12 bases between. Written as DNA, the CDR3 is TGTGCCAGCAGCCAGACAGCTTCTAATCAGCCCCAGCATTTT. Translating it yields CASSQTASNQPQHF. The full variable domain, in which reference TRBV7-8 and TRBJ1-5 provide the parts outside the CDR3, is GAGVSQSPRYKVAKRGQDVALRCDPISGHVSLFWYQQALGQGPEFLTYFQNEAQLDKSGLPSDRFFAERPEGSVSTLKIQRTQQEDSAVYLCASSQTASNQPQHFGDGTRLSIL.

This clonotype has just one count. The rearrangement links TRBV7-2 to TRBJ1-5; TRBD1 aligns across 10 bases. Per germline, CDR1 SGHTA and CDR2 FQGNSA. V trimming: 2 bases; J trimming: 4 bases; junction bases outside the gene matches: 8. There are 17 residues in the CDR3. CDR3 nucleotide sequence: TGTGCCAGCAGCTTAAGAAGTGGACAGGGGGGGAATCAGCCCCAGCATTTT. Protein product: CASSLRSGQGGNQPQHF.

V usage is TRBV7-6 and J usage is TRBJ2-1; D is perhaps TRBD2 (5 bases). The CDR3 spans 14 residues. CDR1 and CDR2 (germline): SGHVS, FNYEAQ. V shed 6 bases and J shed 4 bases, with 13 bases lying between them. Written as DNA, the CDR3 is TGTGCCAGCAGACAAGCGGCGAGTTACAATGAGCAGTTCTTC. Its translation: CASRQAASYNEQFF. Filled out from reference TRBV7-6 and TRBJ2-1, the complete variable domain reads GAGVSQSPRYKVTKRGQDVALRCDPISGHVSLYWYRQALGQGPEFLTYFNYEAQQDKSGLPNDRFSAERPEGSISTLTIQRTEQRDSAMYRCASRQAASYNEQFFGPGTRLTVL.

This chain uses TRBV5-1 with TRBJ2-7; tentative D call: TRBD1 (5 bases). The CDR3 runs 16 residues. The V end lost 4 bases, the J end lost 4 bases, and 21 bases lay between the germline ends. CDR1 and CDR2 (germline): SGHRS, YFSETQ. CDR3 nucleotides: TGCGCCAGCAGCACCGCAGGGAATATCCCCTTTTACGAGCAGTACTTC. It codes for CASSTAGNIPFYEQYF.

V usage is TRBV6-2 or TRBV6-3 and J usage is TRBJ2-7; D possibly corresponds to TRBD1 (5 bases). The V gene lost 7 bases and the J gene lost 3 bases, with 10 bases spanning the gap. Germline assignment: CDR1 MNHEY and CDR2 SVGEGT. The CDR3 has 12 amino acids. The CDR3 region has the DNA TGTGCCAGCAAAAGGACACACTACGAGCAGTACTTC. Amino acids: CASKRTHYEQYF.